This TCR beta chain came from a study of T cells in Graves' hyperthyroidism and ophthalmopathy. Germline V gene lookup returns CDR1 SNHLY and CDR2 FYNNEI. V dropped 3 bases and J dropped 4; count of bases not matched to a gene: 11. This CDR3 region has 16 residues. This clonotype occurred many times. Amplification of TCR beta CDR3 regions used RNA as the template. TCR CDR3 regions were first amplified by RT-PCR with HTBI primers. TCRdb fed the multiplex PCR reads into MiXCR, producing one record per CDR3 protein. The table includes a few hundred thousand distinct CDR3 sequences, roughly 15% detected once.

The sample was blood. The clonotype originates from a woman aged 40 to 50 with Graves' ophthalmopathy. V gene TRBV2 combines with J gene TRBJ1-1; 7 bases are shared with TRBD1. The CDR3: CASSEENRGLSTEAFF. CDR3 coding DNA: TGTGCCAGCAGTGAGGAGAACAGGGGCTTAAGCACTGAAGCTTTCTTT.